A single sample is the source of the 25 T cell receptor beta chains below, sequenced in a study of blood T cell repertoires in COVID-19. The protocol was immunoSEQ multiplex PCR, while the TCRdb copy is restricted to in-frame clones and leaves out a portion. The table shows some 120,000 clones, with over 75% occurring only once. Input material: peripheral blood. The receptors were sampled from a woman aged 55-70 years with acute or convalescent COVID-19.

The rearrangement links TRBV15 to TRBJ2-3, with 8 bases lining up with TRBD2. The length of the CDR3 is 16 residues. V lost 0 bases, J lost 0 bases, and 2 bases stayed unmatched. The germline CDR1 and CDR2 sequences are LNHNV and YYDKDF (reference sequence). CDR3 protein: CATSRDTSGSTDTQYF. CDR3 nucleotides: TGTGCCACCAGCAGAGATACTAGCGGTAGCACAGATACGCAGTATTTT.

J is TRBJ2-7 and V is TRBV24-1; the D gene is possibly TRBD2 (5 bases). V was trimmed by 0 bases and J by 5 bases, leaving 7 bases between them. From germline, CDR1 is KGHDR and CDR2 SFDVKD. This CDR3 comprises 13 residues. The CDR3 spells CATSDLGLDEQYV. The CDR3 nucleotides read TGTGCCACCAGTGATTTGGGACTTGACGAGCAGTACGTC.

This chain uses TRBV18 with TRBJ1-4, with a possible D match to TRBD1 (6 bases). This CDR3 region has 18 residues. V gave up 1 base and J gave up 1 base, with 16 bases separating them. Germline CDR1 and CDR2: KGHSH and LQKENI. CDR3 residues: CASSPLGRGAGTNEKLFF. CDR3 nucleotide sequence: TGTGCCAGCTCACCACTGGGCAGGGGCGCTGGAACTAATGAAAAACTGTTTTTT.

The CDR3 DNA follows: TGCAGCGTTTTCGGGACAGGGAAGGTAAACACCTTC. It codes for CSVFGTGKVNTF. The chain links TRBV29-1 to TRBJ1-2, with 9 bases fitting TRBD1. This CDR3 has 12 amino acids. J gave up 12 bases and V 5 bases, and 10 bases lay outside the gene matches. Germline CDR1 and CDR2: SQVTM and ANQGSEA.

This sequence joins TRBV27 and TRBJ2-7; 10 bases map to TRBD1. With V trimmed by 4 bases and J by 5 bases, 2 bases remained unmatched. The CDR3 sequence is 13 residues long. Per the germline V gene, CDR1 is MNHEY and CDR2 is SMNVEV (reference sequence). For the CDR3, the DNA is TGTGCCAGCAGTTGGGACAGGGGTGACGAGCAGTACTTC. Protein product: CASSWDRGDEQYF.

The chain joins TRBV7-2 to TRBJ2-1; maybe TRBD1 (5 bases). The CDR3 has 14 residues. In germline, CDR1 is SGHTA, CDR2 FQGNSA. With 5 bases removed from V and 9 bases from J, the gap between germline ends came to 17 bases. The CDR3 coding sequence is TGTGCCAGCAGCATAGACCAGGGTATGGGTGAGCAGTTCTTC. Its protein is CASSIDQGMGEQFF.

The chain has TRBV5-4 and TRBJ2-3, with D possibly matching TRBD2 (6 bases). Germline assignment: CDR1 SGHNT and CDR2 YYREEE (reference sequence). The length of the CDR3 is 14 residues. Trimming pared 1 base from V and 6 bases from J, leaving 12 bases between. CDR3 loop: CASSLIGLKDTQYF. CDR3 nucleotide sequence: TGTGCCAGCAGCTTGATCGGACTAAAGGATACGCAGTATTTT. Combining the CDR3 with reference TRBV5-4 and TRBJ2-3 gives the whole variable domain ETGVTQSPTHLIKTRGQQVTLRCSSQSGHNTVSWYQQALGQGPQFIFQYYREEENGRGNFPPRFSGLQFPNYSSELNVNALELDDSALYLCASSLIGLKDTQYFGPGTRLTVL.

CDR3: CASSLRVNSGSHANTGELFF. For the CDR3, the DNA is TGCGCCAGCAGCTTGCGGGTGAATAGCGGGAGCCACGCGAACACCGGGGAGCTGTTTTTT. The gene calls are TRBV5-1 and TRBJ2-2; 9 bases are shared with TRBD2. Trimming at V came to 1 base and at J to 0 bases, leaving 13 bases not matched to a gene. Germline V gene lookup returns CDR1 SGHRS and CDR2 YFSETQ. The CDR3 loop spans 20 amino acids.

This clone has a handful of counts. The J gene is TRBJ2-1, the V gene TRBV7-6; 8 bases map to TRBD1. CDR3 size: 16 residues. V lost 3 bases to trimming and J lost 1 base; unmatched junction nucleotides: 5. Germline V gene data show CDR1 as SGHVS and CDR2 as FNYEAQ. The CDR3 DNA is TGTGCCAGCAGCTTTTCCACAGGGGGGTCCTACAATGAGCAGTTCTTC. Protein product: CASSFSTGGSYNEQFF.

This clone was seen once. The V call is TRBV19, the J call TRBJ2-1, with D possibly TRBD2 on 6 matching bases. V was trimmed by 6 bases and J by 0 bases, leaving 9 bases between them. Germline assignment: CDR1 LNHDA and CDR2 SQIVND (reference sequence). CDR3 size: 14 residues. The CDR3 loop reads CASSTTSSYNEQFF. The CDR3, as DNA: TGTGCCAGTAGCACGACTAGCTCCTACAATGAGCAGTTCTTC.

This clone was counted only a few times. The chain uses TRBV3-1 (or the pseudogene TRBV3-2) and TRBJ2-1, with D possibly being TRBD2 (6 bases). Deletions cut 5 bases from V and 2 bases from J, with 13 bases between. Germline V lookup: CDR1 LGHDT, CDR2 YNNKEL (reference sequence). The length of the CDR3 is 15 residues. In nucleotides, the CDR3 is TGTGCCAGCAGCTTGGGGGGTCAGACCTACAATGAGCAGTTCTTC. Translation: CASSLGGQTYNEQFF.

V is TRBV5-1 and J is TRBJ2-3, with 8 bases identical to TRBD2. The CDR3 consists of 15 residues. Looked up from germline, CDR1 is SGHRS and CDR2 is YFSETQ. J was trimmed by 0 bases and V by 1 base; bases with no gene match: 1. In nucleotides, the CDR3 is TGCGCCAGCAGCTTGCCTAGCGGGAGCACAGATACGCAGTATTTT. Translated: CASSLPSGSTDTQYF.

The chain employs TRBV25-1 and TRBJ1-2; D gene uncertain. This CDR3 is 13 amino acids long. Germline V CDR1 and CDR2: MGHDK, SYGVNS. The V end was cut by 2 bases, the J end by 7 bases, with 11 bases between. The CDR3 region is CASSEVAGFGYTF. As DNA, the CDR3 is TGTGCCAGCAGTGAAGTGGCAGGATTTGGCTACACCTTC.

The rearrangement joins TRBV2 to TRBJ1-1; 8 nucleotides line up with TRBD1. Germline V gene sequence: CDR1 SNHLY, CDR2 FYNNEI. The CDR3 runs 11 residues. J gave up 7 bases and V 8 bases, and 3 bases lay outside the gene matches. CDR3 in amino acids: CASGQGYEAFF. CDR3 sequence (DNA): TGTGCCAGCGGACAGGGTTATGAAGCTTTCTTT.

J is TRBJ1-6 and V is TRBV7-8, with D unclear. Germline V gene sequence: CDR1 SGHVS, CDR2 FQNEAQ. This CDR3 is built from 15 residues. V was pared by 5 bases and J by 7 bases, with 15 bases between. This chain's CDR3 is CASSLKRVLNSPLHF. The CDR3 coding sequence is TGTGCCAGCAGCCTAAAGAGGGTATTGAATTCACCCCTCCACTTT.

The rearrangement links TRBV19 to TRBJ1-5; TRBD1 might be the D (6 bases). There are 16 residues in the CDR3. Trimming removed 9 bases at V and 4 bases at J, with 22 bases between. Germline CDR1 and CDR2: LNHDA and SQIVND (reference sequence). The CDR3: CASTTGLRGENQPQHF. Here the CDR3 DNA reads TGTGCCAGCACTACAGGGTTAAGGGGAGAAAATCAGCCCCAGCATTTT.

This clone turned up a few times. This chain links TRBV6-5 with TRBJ2-3, with TRBD2 as a possible D gene (6 bases). Germline V lookup: CDR1 MNHEY, CDR2 SVGAGI. V was shortened by 11 bases and J by 2 bases, with 17 bases between the two germline ends. The CDR3 sequence is 14 residues long. CDR3 coding DNA: TGTGCCGCATCAAAGGCGGGGTACACAGATACGCAGTATTTT. Translated: CAASKAGYTDTQYF.

This clone was detected once. The chain uses TRBV7-9 and TRBJ1-5; possible D gene TRBD1, 5 bases. Germline CDR1 is SEHNR and CDR2 is FQNEAQ (reference sequence). Trimming took 5 bases from V and 1 from J, leaving 6 bases between them. This CDR3 comprises 13 residues. Here the CDR3 reads CASSRQSNQPQHF. CDR3 DNA sequence: TGTGCCAGCAGCCGACAGAGCAATCAGCCCCAGCATTTT.

The chain joins TRBV3-1 (or the pseudogene TRBV3-2) to TRBJ2-3; TRBD1 matches at 10 bases. The CDR3 loop spans 17 amino acids. Germline CDR1 is LGHDT and CDR2 is YNNKEL (reference sequence). Trimming cost V 3 bases and J 3 bases; bases outside gene matches: 9. The CDR3 loop reads CASSHARGTGATDTQYF. Here the CDR3 DNA reads TGTGCCAGCAGCCACGCAAGGGGGACAGGGGCGACAGATACGCAGTATTTT.

This clone was observed once. V is TRBV7-2 and J is TRBJ2-1, with 7 bases fitting TRBD1. The V gene end was trimmed by 2 bases and the J gene end by 1 base; junction bases not matched to a gene: 8. Germline V gene sequence: CDR1 SGHTA, CDR2 FQGNSA. The CDR3 contains 17 residues. The CDR3 DNA is TGTGCCAGCAGCTTACCCGGACAGGTAGTTTCCTACAATGAGCAGTTCTTC. It yields the protein CASSLPGQVVSYNEQFF.

The chain carries TRBV6-1 and TRBJ1-1; weak D call: TRBD1 (6 bases). The V gene's germline CDR1 is MNHNS and CDR2 SASEGT. Trimming cost V 2 bases and J 1 base, with 11 bases left between them. The CDR3 length is 15 residues. In DNA, the CDR3 is TGTGCCAGCAGTGAACAGCCCAGGGGGAACACTGAAGCTTTCTTT. This encodes CASSEQPRGNTEAFF.

The rearrangement uses TRBV12-3 or TRBV12-4 and TRBJ1-2, with a tentative D call TRBD1 (5 bases). Trimming removed 4 bases at V and 8 bases at J, with 11 bases between. The CDR3 contains 12 residues. In nucleotides, the CDR3 is TGTGCCAGCAGTTCCAGGGTAGGGGGCTACACCTTC. Translated: CASSSRVGGYTF.

In its sample, this clone was seen once. This chain connects TRBV9 to TRBJ2-1, with 8 bases lining up with TRBD1. V lost 4 bases and J lost 5; bases outside the gene matches: 8. The CDR3 has 15 residues. Germline values: CDR1 SGDLS, CDR2 YYNGEE. CDR3 sequence reads: CASSLSGTGDNEQFF. CDR3 DNA sequence: TGTGCCAGCAGCCTCTCCGGGACAGGAGACAATGAGCAGTTCTTC.

The chain joins TRBV9 to TRBJ2-7; 9 nucleotides align to TRBD2. Germline V gene sequence: CDR1 SGDLS, CDR2 YYNGEE. The CDR3 totals 16 residues. J was trimmed by 3 bases and V by 0 bases; bases with no gene match: 7. The CDR3, as DNA: TGTGCCAGCAGCGTAGGCCCGCTAGCGGGGCACTACGAGCAGTACTTC. Translated, it gives CASSVGPLAGHYEQYF.

The chain joins TRBV28 to TRBJ2-1, with 11 bases matching TRBD2. After removal of 6 bases from V and 4 bases from J, the junction contained 5 bases not matched to a gene. The germline V gene encodes CDR1 MDHEN and CDR2 SYDVKM. The CDR3 is made up of 15 amino acids. The CDR3 protein is CASSNTSGSYNEQFF. CDR3 nucleotides: TGTGCCAGCAGCAACACTAGCGGGAGTTACAATGAGCAGTTCTTC.